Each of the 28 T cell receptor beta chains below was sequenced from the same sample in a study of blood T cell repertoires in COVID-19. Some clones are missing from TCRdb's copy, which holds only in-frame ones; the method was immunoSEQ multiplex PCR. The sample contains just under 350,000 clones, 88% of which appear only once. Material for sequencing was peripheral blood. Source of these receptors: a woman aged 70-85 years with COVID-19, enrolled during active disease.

CDR3 nucleotide sequence: TGTGCCAGCAGCCGCCTAAGAGGCCCTCATAATTCACCCCTCCACTTT. Amino acid sequence: CASSRLRGPHNSPLHF. The chain employs TRBV11-2 and TRBJ1-6; D call uncertain. Trimming took 5 bases from V and 5 from J, leaving 16 bases between them. CDR1 and CDR2 from the germline V gene are SGHAT and FQNNGV. The CDR3 runs to 16 residues.

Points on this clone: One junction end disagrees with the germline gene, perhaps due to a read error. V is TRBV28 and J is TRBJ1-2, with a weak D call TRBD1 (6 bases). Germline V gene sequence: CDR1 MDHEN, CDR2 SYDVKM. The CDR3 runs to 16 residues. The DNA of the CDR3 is TGTGCCAGCAGTCTATGGGAGACAGGAGCTAACTATGGCTACACCTTC. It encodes CASSLWETGANYGYTF.

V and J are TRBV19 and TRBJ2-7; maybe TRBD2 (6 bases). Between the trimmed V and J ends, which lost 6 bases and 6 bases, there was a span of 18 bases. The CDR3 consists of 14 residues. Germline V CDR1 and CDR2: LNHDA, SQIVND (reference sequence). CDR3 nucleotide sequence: TGTGCCAGTAGCCCCGGGACTTCCTCTTCCGAGCAGTACTTC. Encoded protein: CASSPGTSSSEQYF.

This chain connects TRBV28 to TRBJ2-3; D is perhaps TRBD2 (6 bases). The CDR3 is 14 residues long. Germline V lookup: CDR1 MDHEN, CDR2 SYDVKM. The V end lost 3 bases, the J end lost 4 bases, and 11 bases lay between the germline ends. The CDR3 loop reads CASSFFERADTQYF. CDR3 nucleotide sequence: TGTGCCAGCAGTTTCTTTGAGCGGGCAGATACGCAGTATTTT.

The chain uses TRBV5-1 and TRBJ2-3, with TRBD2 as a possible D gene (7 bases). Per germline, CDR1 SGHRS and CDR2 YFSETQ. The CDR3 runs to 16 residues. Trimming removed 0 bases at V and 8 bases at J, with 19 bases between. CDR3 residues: CASSLVAGALLGTQYF. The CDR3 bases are TGCGCCAGCAGCTTGGTTGCGGGGGCGCTTCTGGGTACGCAGTATTTT.

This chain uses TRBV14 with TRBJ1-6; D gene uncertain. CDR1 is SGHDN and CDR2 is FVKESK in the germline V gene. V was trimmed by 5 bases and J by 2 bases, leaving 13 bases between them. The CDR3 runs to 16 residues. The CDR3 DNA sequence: TGTGCCAGCAGCGGCGTGGGAGGCCCCTATAATTCACCCCTCCACTTT. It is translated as CASSGVGGPYNSPLHF.

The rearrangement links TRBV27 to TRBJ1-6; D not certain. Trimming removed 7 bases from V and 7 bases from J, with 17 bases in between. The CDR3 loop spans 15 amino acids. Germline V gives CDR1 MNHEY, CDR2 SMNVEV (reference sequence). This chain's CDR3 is CASTRRGLNNSPLHF. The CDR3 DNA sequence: TGTGCCAGCACACGCCGTGGGCTAAACAATTCACCCCTCCACTTT.

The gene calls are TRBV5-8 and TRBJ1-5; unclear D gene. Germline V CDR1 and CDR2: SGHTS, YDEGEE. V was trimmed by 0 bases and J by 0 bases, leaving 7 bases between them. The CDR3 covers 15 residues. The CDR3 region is CASSLAQSSNQPQHF. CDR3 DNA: TGTGCCAGCAGCTTGGCACAGAGTAGCAATCAGCCCCAGCATTTT.

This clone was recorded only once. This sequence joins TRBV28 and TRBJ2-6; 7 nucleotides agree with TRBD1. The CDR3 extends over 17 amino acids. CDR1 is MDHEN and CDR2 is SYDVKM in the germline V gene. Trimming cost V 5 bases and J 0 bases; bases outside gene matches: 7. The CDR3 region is CASSVPGTDSGANVLTF. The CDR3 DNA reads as TGTGCCAGCAGTGTCCCCGGGACAGACTCTGGGGCCAACGTCCTGACTTTC.

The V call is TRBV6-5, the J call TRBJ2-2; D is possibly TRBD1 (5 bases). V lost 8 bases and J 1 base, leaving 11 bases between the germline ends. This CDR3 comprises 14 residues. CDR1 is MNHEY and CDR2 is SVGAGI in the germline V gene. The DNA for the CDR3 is TGTGCCAGCGGAGATACAGGGAACACCGGGGAGCTGTTTTTT. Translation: CASGDTGNTGELFF.

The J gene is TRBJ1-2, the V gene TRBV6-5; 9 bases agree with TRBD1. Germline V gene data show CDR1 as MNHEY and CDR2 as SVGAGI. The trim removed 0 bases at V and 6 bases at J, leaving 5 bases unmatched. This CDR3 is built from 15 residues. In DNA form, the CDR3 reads TGTGCCAGCAGTTACTCGAGGACAGGGGTTAATGGCTACACCTTC. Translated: CASSYSRTGVNGYTF.

Here the CDR3 reads CASSSTGGGPGNTIYF. Written as DNA, the CDR3 is TGTGCCAGCAGTTCAACGGGGGGCGGGCCTGGAAACACCATATATTTT. The chain recombines TRBV6-5 with TRBJ1-3; a weak D match, TRBD1 (6 bases). Germline assignment: CDR1 MNHEY and CDR2 SVGAGI. This CDR3 spans 16 amino acids. Trimming shortened V by 4 bases and J by 2 bases, and 15 bases separated the two germline ends.

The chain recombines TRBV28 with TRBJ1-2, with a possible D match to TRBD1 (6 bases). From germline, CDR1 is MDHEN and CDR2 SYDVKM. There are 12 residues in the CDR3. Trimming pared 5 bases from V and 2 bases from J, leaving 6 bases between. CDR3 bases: TGTGCCAGCAGTAGGGGGAACTATGGCTACACCTTC. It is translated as CASSRGNYGYTF.

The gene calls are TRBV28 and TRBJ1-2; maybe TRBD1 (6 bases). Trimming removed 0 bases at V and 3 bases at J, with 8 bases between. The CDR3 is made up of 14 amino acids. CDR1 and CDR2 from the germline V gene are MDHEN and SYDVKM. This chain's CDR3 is CASSLWPGDYGYTF. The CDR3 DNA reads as TGTGCCAGCAGTTTATGGCCAGGGGACTATGGCTACACCTTC.

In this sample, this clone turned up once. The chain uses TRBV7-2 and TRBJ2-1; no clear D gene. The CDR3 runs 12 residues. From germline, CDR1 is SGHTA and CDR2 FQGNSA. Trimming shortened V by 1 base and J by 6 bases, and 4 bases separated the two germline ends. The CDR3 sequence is CASSLVINEQFF. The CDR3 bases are TGTGCCAGCAGCTTAGTTATCAATGAGCAGTTCTTC. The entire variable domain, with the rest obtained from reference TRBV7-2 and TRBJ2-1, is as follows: GAGVSQSPSNKVTEKGKDVELRCDPISGHTALYWYRQSLGQGLEFLIYFQGNSAPDKSGLPSDRFSAERTGGSVSTLTIQRTQQEDSAVYLCASSLVINEQFFGPGTRLTVL.

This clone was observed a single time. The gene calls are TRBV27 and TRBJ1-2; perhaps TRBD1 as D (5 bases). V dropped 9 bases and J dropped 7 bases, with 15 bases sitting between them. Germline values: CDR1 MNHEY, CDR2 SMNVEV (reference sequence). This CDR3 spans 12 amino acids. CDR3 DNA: TGTGCCAGTTCGGGGGGTGATCGTGGCTACACCTTC. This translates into CASSGGDRGYTF.

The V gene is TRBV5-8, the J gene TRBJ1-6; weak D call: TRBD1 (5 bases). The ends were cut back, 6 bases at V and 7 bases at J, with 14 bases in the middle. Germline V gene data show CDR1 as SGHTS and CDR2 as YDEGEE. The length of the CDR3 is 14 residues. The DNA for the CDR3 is TGTGCCAGCACCTTCACGCGGGGGAATTCACCCCTCCACTTT. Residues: CASTFTRGNSPLHF.

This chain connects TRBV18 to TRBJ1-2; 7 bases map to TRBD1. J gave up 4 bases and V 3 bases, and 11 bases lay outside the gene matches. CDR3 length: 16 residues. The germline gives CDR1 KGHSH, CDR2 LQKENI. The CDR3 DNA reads TGTGCCAGCTCACCGTTAGGGGACAGAAGATTCTATGGCTACACCTTC. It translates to CASSPLGDRRFYGYTF.

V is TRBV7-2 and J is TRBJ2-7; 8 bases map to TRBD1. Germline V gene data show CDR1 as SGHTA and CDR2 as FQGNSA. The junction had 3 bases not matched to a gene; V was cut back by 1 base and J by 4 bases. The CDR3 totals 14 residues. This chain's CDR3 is CASSLGGQGYEQYF. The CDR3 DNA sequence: TGTGCCAGCAGCTTAGGAGGACAGGGATACGAGCAGTACTTC.

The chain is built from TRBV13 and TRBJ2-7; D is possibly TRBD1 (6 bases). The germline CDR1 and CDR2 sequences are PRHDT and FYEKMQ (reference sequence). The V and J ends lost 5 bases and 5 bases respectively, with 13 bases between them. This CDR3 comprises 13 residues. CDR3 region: CASSPPGDDEQYF. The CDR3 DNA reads TGTGCCAGCAGCCCACCAGGGGACGACGAGCAGTACTTC.

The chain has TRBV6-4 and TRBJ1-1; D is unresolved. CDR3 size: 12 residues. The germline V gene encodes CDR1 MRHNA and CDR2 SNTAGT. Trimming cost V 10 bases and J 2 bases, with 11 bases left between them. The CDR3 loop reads CAIDNGNTEAFF. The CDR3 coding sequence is TGTGCCATAGACAACGGCAACACTGAAGCTTTCTTT.

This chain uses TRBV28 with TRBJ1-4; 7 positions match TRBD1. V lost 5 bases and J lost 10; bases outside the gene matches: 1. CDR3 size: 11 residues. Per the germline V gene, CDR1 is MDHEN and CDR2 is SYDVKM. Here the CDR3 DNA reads TGTGCCAGCAGTCGGACAGGAAAACTGTTTTTT. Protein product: CASSRTGKLFF. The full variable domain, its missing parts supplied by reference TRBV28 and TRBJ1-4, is DVKVTQSSRYLVKRTGEKVFLECVQDMDHENMFWYRQDPGLGLRLIYFSYDVKMKEKGDIPEGYSVSREKKERFSLILESASTNQTSMYLCASSRTGKLFFGSGTQLSVL.

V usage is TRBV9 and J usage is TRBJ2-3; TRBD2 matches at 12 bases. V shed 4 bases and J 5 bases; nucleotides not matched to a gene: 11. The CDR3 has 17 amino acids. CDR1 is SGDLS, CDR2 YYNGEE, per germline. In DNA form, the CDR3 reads TGTGCCAGCAGCAACTCCCCTAGCGGGGGGGCGCAAGATACGCAGTATTTT. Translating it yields CASSNSPSGGAQDTQYF.

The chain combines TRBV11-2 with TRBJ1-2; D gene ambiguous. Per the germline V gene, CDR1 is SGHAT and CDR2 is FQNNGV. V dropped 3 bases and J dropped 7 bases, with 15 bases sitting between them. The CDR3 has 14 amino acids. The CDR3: CASSFQVEGAGYTF. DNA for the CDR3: TGTGCCAGCAGCTTCCAAGTGGAAGGAGCTGGCTACACCTTC.

This chain's CDR3 is CATSRRDVGEKLFF. DNA for the CDR3: TGTGCCACCAGCAGGCGGGACGTGGGCGAAAAACTGTTTTTT. The V and J genes are TRBV15 and TRBJ1-4; D may be TRBD1 (5 bases). Per germline, CDR1 LNHNV and CDR2 YYDKDF (reference sequence). The CDR3 runs 14 residues. V gave up 3 bases and J gave up 8 bases, with 13 bases separating them.

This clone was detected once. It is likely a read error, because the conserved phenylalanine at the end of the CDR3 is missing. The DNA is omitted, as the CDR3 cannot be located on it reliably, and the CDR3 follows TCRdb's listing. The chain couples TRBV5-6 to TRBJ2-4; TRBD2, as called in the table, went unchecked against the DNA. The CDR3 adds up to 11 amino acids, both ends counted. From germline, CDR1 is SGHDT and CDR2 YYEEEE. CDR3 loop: CASSSTSGGLS.

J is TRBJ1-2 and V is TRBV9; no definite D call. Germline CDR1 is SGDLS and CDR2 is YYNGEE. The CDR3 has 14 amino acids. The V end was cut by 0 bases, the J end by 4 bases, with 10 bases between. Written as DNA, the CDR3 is TGTGCCAGCAGCGTAGGAGGCGCCATCTATGGCTACACCTTC. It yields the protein CASSVGGAIYGYTF.

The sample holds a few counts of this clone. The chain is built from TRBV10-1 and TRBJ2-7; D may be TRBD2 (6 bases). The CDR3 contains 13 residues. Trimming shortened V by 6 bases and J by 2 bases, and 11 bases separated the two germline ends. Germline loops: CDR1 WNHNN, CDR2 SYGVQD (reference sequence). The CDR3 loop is CASRFGGAYEQYF. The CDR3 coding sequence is TGCGCCAGCAGATTTGGCGGGGCCTACGAGCAGTACTTC.